The 8 T cell receptor beta chains given below trace back to one sample, sequenced in a study of control samples from healthy donors and cancer patients. Some clones are missing from TCRdb's copy, which holds only in-frame ones; the method was immunoSEQ multiplex PCR. This table holds approximately 150,000 clones, roughly 88% found once. Specimen: blood. The source is a man between 18 and 29 years old in good health.

This clone was recorded once. The V call is TRBV5-1, the J call TRBJ1-3; D uncertain. V was clipped by 4 bases and J by 0 bases, with 17 bases between them. Germline CDR1 SGHRS, CDR2 YFSETQ. This CDR3 is built from 17 residues. The CDR3 DNA follows: TGCGCCAGCAGCCCAGAAACCATCGCGGTCTCTGGAAACACCATATATTTT. It encodes CASSPETIAVSGNTIYF.

This rearrangement joins TRBV2 to TRBJ1-5; D unresolved. The V gene lost 0 bases and the J gene lost 1 base, with 13 bases spanning the gap. The CDR3 sequence is 17 residues long. CDR1 SNHLY and CDR2 FYNNEI come from the germline V gene. CDR3 DNA sequence: TGTGCCAGCAGTGAAGCGCTGTGGGAGAAGAGCAATCAGCCCCAGCATTTT. It is translated as CASSEALWEKSNQPQHF.

The chain joins TRBV7-9 to TRBJ2-2, with TRBD1 matching 8 bases. V lost 7 bases, J lost 1 base, and 11 bases stayed unmatched. Germline CDR1 reads SEHNR; CDR2 reads FQNEAQ (reference sequence). The CDR3 runs 17 residues. CDR3 amino acids: CASTQRAGTGNTGELFF. CDR3 sequence (DNA): TGTGCCAGCACCCAAAGGGCAGGGACAGGGAACACCGGGGAGCTGTTTTTT.

The chain combines TRBV19 with TRBJ2-1; TRBD2 is a possible D gene (6 bases). This CDR3 spans 16 amino acids. Trimming removed 2 bases at V and 0 bases at J, with 11 bases between. Germline values: CDR1 LNHDA, CDR2 SQIVND (reference sequence). In DNA form, the CDR3 reads TGTGCCAGTAGTATAAGGGAGGCCGTCTCCTACAATGAGCAGTTCTTC. The encoded protein is CASSIREAVSYNEQFF. Full variable domain (rest looked up from reference TRBV19 and TRBJ2-1): DGGITQSPKYLFRKEGQNVTLSCEQNLNHDAMYWYRQDPGQGLRLIYYSQIVNDFQKGDIAEGYSVSREKKESFPLTVTSAQKNPTAFYLCASSIREAVSYNEQFFGPGTRLTVL.

The genes are TRBV7-9 and TRBJ1-5; D is undetermined. V was clipped by 5 bases and J by 5 bases, with 10 bases between them. CDR3 size: 13 residues. CDR1 and CDR2 (germline): SEHNR, FQNEAQ (reference sequence). This CDR3 reads CASSLRRDQPQHF. CDR3 DNA sequence: TGTGCCAGCAGCCTCCGGCGGGATCAGCCCCAGCATTTT.

Turning to this clone: One end of the junction fails to match germline, which may point to a read error. This sequence joins TRBV4-1 and TRBJ2-7; D is unresolved. Germline V gene sequence: CDR1 MGHRA, CDR2 YSYEKL. The CDR3 has 16 residues. The DNA of the CDR3 is TGCGCCAGCAGTCAAGATATCGCTAGAAATGTTTTCGAGCAGTACTTC. Its protein product is CASSQDIARNVFEQYF.

The chain carries TRBV6-2 or TRBV6-3 and TRBJ1-2, with 10 positions matching TRBD1. The J segment lost 7 bases and the V segment lost 5 bases, leaving 19 bases of the junction unmatched. Germline V gene lookup returns CDR1 MNHEY and CDR2 SVGEGT. The CDR3 covers 18 residues. The chain's CDR3 is CASSLPPLPGQGFGGYTF. The CDR3 DNA reads TGTGCCAGCAGTCTCCCGCCACTTCCGGGACAGGGGTTTGGTGGCTACACCTTC.

This clone has only one observation. The chain carries TRBV24-1 and TRBJ1-3; the D gene is possibly TRBD1 (5 bases). The CDR3 sequence is 16 residues long. CDR1 and CDR2 from the germline V gene are KGHDR and SFDVKD. V was clipped by 4 bases and J by 4 bases, with 16 bases between them. Written as DNA, the CDR3 is TGTGCCACCAGTGACATCGACAGCGAAGGGGGAAACACCATATATTTT. Translated: CATSDIDSEGGNTIYF.